Following are 27 T cell receptor beta chains from one sample sequenced in a study of beta chain features in type 1 diabetes. As every portion of the isolated RNA was reverse transcribed, the sequencing read expressed TCRB transcripts. TCRdb's copy holds only in-frame clones and misses some; the assay was immunoSEQ multiplex PCR. The repertoire consists of fewer than 350,000 clones, with around 20% occurring once and the leading ten covering about 0.044%. The sequenced material came from naive CD4+ T cells from blood. The origin of the receptors is a woman younger than 35 in good health.

The chain has TRBV19 and TRBJ2-7; D may be TRBD2 (5 bases). Germline assignment: CDR1 LNHDA and CDR2 SQIVND (reference sequence). With 3 bases removed from V and 2 bases from J, the gap between germline ends came to 14 bases. CDR3 length: 15 residues. The chain's CDR3 is CASSMASGATYEQYF. CDR3 bases: TGTGCCAGTAGTATGGCCAGCGGAGCCACCTACGAGCAGTACTTC.

The chain links TRBV4-1 to TRBJ2-5, with TRBD1 matching 10 bases. This CDR3 has 16 amino acids. The trim removed 1 base at V and 5 bases at J, leaving 7 bases unmatched. Germline lookup yields CDR1 MGHRA and CDR2 YSYEKL. For the CDR3, the DNA is TGCGCCAGCAGCCAAGCGGGACAGGGGTTCAAGGAGACCCAGTACTTC. It codes for CASSQAGQGFKETQYF.

The chain has TRBV4-1 and TRBJ1-1; tentatively, D is TRBD1 (6 bases). There are 16 residues in the CDR3. The ends were cut back, 0 bases at V and 5 bases at J, with 16 bases in the middle. Germline CDR1 reads MGHRA; CDR2 reads YSYEKL. CDR3 nucleotides: TGCGCCAGCAGCCAAGAATCCCAGGGGTCAGGAACTGAAGCTTTCTTT. Its protein is CASSQESQGSGTEAFF.

On this clone: The same CDR3 is also encoded by other DNA sequences in this sample. The chain links TRBV30 to TRBJ2-5; maybe TRBD2 (5 bases). With 2 bases removed from V and 5 bases from J, the gap between germline ends came to 9 bases. The length of the CDR3 is 12 residues. Germline loops: CDR1 GTSNPN, CDR2 SVGIG (reference sequence). The CDR3: CAWSQGGETQYF. In DNA form, the CDR3 reads TGTGCCTGGAGTCAAGGCGGGGAGACCCAGTACTTC.

The chain uses TRBV5-1 and TRBJ2-1, with 10 bases identical to TRBD1. The CDR3 loop spans 16 amino acids. V shed 0 bases and J 6 bases; nucleotides not matched to a gene: 6. Looked up from germline, CDR1 is SGHRS and CDR2 is YFSETQ. The CDR3 is CASSLAGTGDSNEQFF. The CDR3 coding sequence is TGCGCCAGCAGCTTGGCCGGGACAGGGGACAGCAATGAGCAGTTCTTC.

This clone was observed a few times. This sequence joins TRBV7-9 and TRBJ2-7, with 10 bases aligning to TRBD2. CDR1 is SEHNR, CDR2 FQNEAQ, per germline (reference sequence). V lost 3 bases to trimming and J lost 0 bases; unmatched junction nucleotides: 14. The CDR3 totals 19 residues. The CDR3: CASSLVSGTSVRSSYEQYF. The CDR3 nucleotides are TGTGCCAGCAGCTTGGTATCCGGGACTAGCGTACGAAGCTCCTACGAGCAGTACTTC.

This chain links TRBV11-3 with TRBJ2-5; D might be TRBD2 (5 bases). V was cut by 5 bases and J by 5 bases, with 12 bases left in between. Per germline, CDR1 SGHNT and CDR2 YENEEA. This CDR3 contains 13 residues. The CDR3 nucleotides are TGTGCCAGCAGCCCAAGGAGCGGCGAGACCCAGTACTTC. This codes for CASSPRSGETQYF.

The chain uses TRBV5-1 and TRBJ2-1; 11 bases map to TRBD2. V trimming: 0 bases; J trimming: 7 bases; junction bases outside the gene matches: 6. The CDR3 sequence is 16 residues long. Germline CDR1 and CDR2: SGHRS and YFSETQ. DNA of the CDR3: TGCGCCAGCAGCTTGGATGTAGCGGGAGGGTGGAATGAGCAGTTCTTC. This gives the protein CASSLDVAGGWNEQFF.

This clone has a handful of counts. V usage is TRBV11-1 and J usage is TRBJ2-7; a weak D match, TRBD1 (6 bases). The CDR3 runs to 14 residues. Germline values: CDR1 SGHAT, CDR2 FQDESV (reference sequence). Trimming took off 4 bases at V and 0 bases at J, with 10 bases between the two ends. In nucleotides, the CDR3 is TGTGCCAGCAGCTCCAGCAGGGGCTCCTACGAGCAGTACTTC. It translates to CASSSSRGSYEQYF.

In its sample, this clone was seen a few times. CDR3 residues: CASSQDQRPNSGNTIYF. Here the CDR3 DNA reads TGCGCCAGCAGCCAAGACCAGCGACCTAACTCTGGAAACACCATATATTTT. This chain links TRBV4-1 with TRBJ1-3, with no clear D. V was trimmed by 0 bases and J by 0 bases, leaving 12 bases between them. CDR3 length equals 17 residues. The germline gives CDR1 MGHRA, CDR2 YSYEKL.

The chain is built from TRBV9 and TRBJ1-2; D uncertain. The germline V and J ends were trimmed by 3 bases and 3 bases, with 21 bases remaining between them. The CDR3 is 17 amino acids. Germline CDR1 and CDR2: SGDLS and YYNGEE. The CDR3 loop reads CASSAFPTRRWYYGYTF. CDR3 sequence (DNA): TGTGCCAGCAGCGCTTTTCCTACGCGTCGTTGGTACTATGGCTACACCTTC.

This chain links TRBV9 with TRBJ2-6; D ambiguous. Trimming shortened V by 0 bases and J by 4 bases, and 11 bases separated the two germline ends. The CDR3 extends over 16 amino acids. The germline V gene encodes CDR1 SGDLS and CDR2 YYNGEE. CDR3 loop: CASSVVAWPGANVLTF. DNA for the CDR3: TGTGCCAGCAGCGTAGTCGCATGGCCCGGGGCCAACGTCCTGACTTTC.

This clone was picked up a small number of times. The V gene is TRBV5-1, the J gene TRBJ2-5; 8 nucleotides agree with TRBD2. The CDR3 is 13 amino acids. V lost 4 bases, J lost 6 bases, and 5 bases stayed unmatched. Germline lookup yields CDR1 SGHRS and CDR2 YFSETQ. CDR3 coding DNA: TGCGCCAGCAGCCTTAGCGGGGAAAAGACCCAGTACTTC. Translated: CASSLSGEKTQYF.

This clone showed up just a few times. The chain combines TRBV11-2 with TRBJ2-2; no clear D. CDR1 and CDR2 from the germline V gene are SGHAT and FQNNGV. The CDR3 is 12 residues long. V lost 5 bases to trimming and J lost 3 bases, with 4 bases between them. CDR3 in amino acids: CASSPDTGELFF. In DNA, the CDR3 is TGTGCCAGCAGCCCCGACACCGGGGAGCTGTTTTTT.

Turning to this clone: Compared with germline, one end of the junction differs, possibly owing to a read error. The chain uses TRBV2 and TRBJ2-3; perhaps TRBD1 as D (6 bases). Germline CDR1 is SNHLY and CDR2 is FYNNEI. This CDR3 comprises 13 residues. CDR3 coding DNA: TGTGCCAGCAGTAACAGGGCCACAGATGCGCAGTATTTT. This gives the protein CASSNRATDAQYF. Complete variable domain (other parts from reference TRBV2 and TRBJ2-3): EPEVTQTPSHQVTQMGQEVILRCVPISNHLYFYWYRQILGQKVEFLVSFYNNEISEKSEIFDDQFSVERPDGSNFTLKIRSTKLEDSAMYFCASSNRATDAQYFGPGTRLTVL.

This clone appeared a few times. This chain links TRBV4-1 with TRBJ1-1; weak D call: TRBD1 (5 bases). CDR3 length equals 16 residues. Germline CDR1 MGHRA, CDR2 YSYEKL. V lost 0 bases and J 4 bases, leaving 15 bases between the germline ends. The CDR3, as DNA: TGCGCCAGCAGCCAAGAAAAGGCAAAAGGGGTCACTGAAGCTTTCTTT. Protein product: CASSQEKAKGVTEAFF.

The genes are TRBV10-3 and TRBJ1-1; D gene uncertain. From germline, CDR1 is ENHRY and CDR2 SYGVKD. This CDR3 is 12 amino acids long. V lost 6 bases and J lost 6, with 11 bases in between. Here the CDR3 DNA reads TGTGCCATCAGCGCATCTCGGGCTGAAGCTTTCTTT. Translated: CAISASRAEAFF.

J is TRBJ2-3 and V is TRBV4-2; no clear D gene. V lost 0 bases, J lost 0 bases, and 10 bases lay in between. The length of the CDR3 is 16 residues. Germline V gene lookup returns CDR1 LGHNA and CDR2 YNFKEQ. Here the CDR3 DNA reads TGTGCCAGCAGCCAAGATCCGAGCGCAAGCACAGATACGCAGTATTTT. Translated, it gives CASSQDPSASTDTQYF.

The sample holds a few counts of this clone. This chain links TRBV30 with TRBJ1-5; TRBD1 might be the D (6 bases). In germline, CDR1 is GTSNPN, CDR2 SVGIG (reference sequence). The CDR3 is 13 amino acids. Trimming took 2 bases from V and 6 from J, leaving 11 bases between them. The CDR3 DNA follows: TGTGCCTGGAGTACAGGGTTAAGTCAGCCCCAGCATTTT. Translation gives CAWSTGLSQPQHF.

This clone was seen a handful of times. The J gene is TRBJ1-1, the V gene TRBV2; D not certain. The V end lost 6 bases, the J end lost 6 bases, and 17 bases lay between the germline ends. The CDR3 extends over 14 amino acids. Germline V gene data show CDR1 as SNHLY and CDR2 as FYNNEI. The CDR3 spells CASRGGLGSSEAFF. DNA for the CDR3: TGTGCCAGCAGGGGAGGACTGGGAAGCTCTGAAGCTTTCTTT.

CDR3 residues: CASSEWTEAFF. The CDR3 DNA reads as TGTGCCAGCAGCGAGTGGACTGAAGCTTTCTTT. The chain carries TRBV25-1 and TRBJ1-1, with unresolved D. V shed 6 bases and J shed 5 bases, with 7 bases lying between them. Germline CDR1 reads MGHDK; CDR2 reads SYGVNS. This CDR3 spans 11 amino acids.

In this sample, this clone turned up a few times. The chain uses TRBV6-5 and TRBJ2-7, with 10 bases aligning to TRBD1. From germline, CDR1 is MNHEY and CDR2 SVGAGI. The CDR3 spans 15 residues. The J segment lost 2 bases and the V segment lost 3 bases, leaving 4 bases of the junction unmatched. The CDR3 sequence is CASSYPGQGTYEQYF. The DNA for the CDR3 is TGTGCCAGCAGTTATCCGGGACAGGGGACCTACGAGCAGTACTTC.

CDR3 sequence reads: CASSLEVGSSGNTIYF. CDR3 nucleotide sequence: TGTGCCAGCAGCCTCGAAGTAGGGAGCTCTGGAAACACCATATATTTT. The genes are TRBV9 and TRBJ1-3; D gene uncertain. V lost 4 bases, J lost 0 bases, and 14 bases lay in between. The CDR3 contains 16 residues. The V gene's germline CDR1 is SGDLS and CDR2 YYNGEE.

A word on this clone: The identical CDR3 is also encoded by other nucleotide sequences in the sample. Here the CDR3 DNA reads TGTGCCAGCAGCCCCTCCGGGGGCACAGATACGCAGTATTTT. This gives the protein CASSPSGGTDTQYF. V and J are TRBV7-2 and TRBJ2-3; maybe TRBD2 (5 bases). This CDR3 has 14 amino acids. V lost 5 bases and J 1 base, leaving 10 bases between the germline ends. Germline CDR1 is SGHTA and CDR2 is FQGNSA.

This clone was seen a few times. The gene calls are TRBV11-2 and TRBJ1-1; no definite D call. With 1 base removed from V and 4 bases from J, the gap between germline ends came to 10 bases. Germline CDR1 reads SGHAT; CDR2 reads FQNNGV. The CDR3 totals 14 residues. CDR3 nucleotide sequence: TGTGCCAGCAGCTTAGGTCGTCGCGGCACTGAAGCTTTCTTT. This translates into CASSLGRRGTEAFF.

This clone came up a few times. The rearrangement links TRBV30 to TRBJ1-4; D remains unclear. Looked up from germline, CDR1 is GTSNPN and CDR2 is SVGIG (reference sequence). CDR3 length equals 15 residues. V was trimmed by 0 bases and J by 0 bases, leaving 8 bases between them. Here the CDR3 reads CAWSVRATTNEKLFF. As DNA, the CDR3 is TGTGCCTGGAGTGTACGAGCCACAACTAATGAAAAACTGTTTTTT.

The sample holds a few counts of this clone. The V and J genes are TRBV6-5 and TRBJ1-2; 8 bases fit TRBD1. Germline-derived CDR1 and CDR2 are MNHEY and SVGAGI. Unmatched junction bases numbered 9, after V lost 5 bases and J lost 7 bases. The CDR3 length is 14 residues. CDR3 coding DNA: TGTGCCAGCAGTCCCCCCGGACAGGGCGGTGGCTACACCTTC. It yields the protein CASSPPGQGGGYTF.